Listed below are T cell receptor beta chains from one sample, sequenced in a study of chemoradiotherapy in HPV16-positive cancers. The repertoire was sequenced with immunoSEQ multiplex PCR; TCRdb's copy has only in-frame clones and lacks some. The sample carries 6,500 to 8,500 clones, 80% to 90% recorded once. The material was tumor tissue, obtained from a patient who underwent chemoradiotherapy. The source of these receptors is a human donor with HPV-associated anogenital cancer. The CDR3 runs from the conserved cysteine through the conserved F or W. A D gene is named only where the DNA matches it firmly. Only some rows state a clone size, as once, few, many or a class for expanded clones.

CDR3aa,CDR3nt,abundance,j_gene,v_gene,d_gene
CASSAGGSNGYTF,TGTGCCAGCAGCGCCGGGGGTAGCAATGGCTACACCTTC,few,TRBJ1-2,TRBV7-9,.
CASSPPRAIRLYF,TGTGCCAGCAGCCCCCCGAGGGCCATCAGGCTGTATTTT,.,TRBJ2-3,TRBV7-9,.
CASSLDLSSGNTIYF,TGCGCCAGCAGCTTGGACTTAAGCTCTGGAAACACCATATATTTT,.,TRBJ1-3,TRBV5-1,.
CASSPPLNTEAFF,TGTGCCAGCAGCCCCCCATTGAACACTGAAGCTTTCTTT,.,TRBJ1-1,TRBV7-9,.
CASSVDLDRDQVTDTQYF,TGTGCCAGCAGCGTTGACCTAGACAGGGACCAGGTTACGGATACGCAGTATTTT,once,TRBJ2-3,TRBV9,TRBD1
CASSYSRTGYYGYTF,TGTGCCAGCAGTTACTCGAGGACAGGGTACTATGGCTACACCTTC,.,TRBJ1-2,TRBV6-5,TRBD1
CASRTRGRVQPQHF,TGTGCCAGTAGGACCAGGGGGCGGGTTCAGCCCCAGCATTTT,.,TRBJ1-5,TRBV19,TRBD1
CASSYPREGIFEAFF,TGTGCCAGCAGTTACCCCCGAGAAGGGATTTTCGAAGCTTTCTTT,.,TRBJ1-1,TRBV6-5,.
CASSRGLAETSTDTQYF,TGCGCCAGCAGCCGAGGACTAGCGGAGACTAGCACAGATACGCAGTATTTT,.,TRBJ2-3,TRBV5-1,TRBD2
CASSLTGGENEQYF,TGCGCCAGCAGCTTGACAGGGGGGGAGAACGAGCAGTACTTC,few,TRBJ2-7,TRBV5-1,.
CAISGGEKLFF,TGTGCCATCAGTGGGGGTGAAAAACTGTTTTTT,.,TRBJ1-4,TRBV10-3,.
CASSLGTGYNYGYTF,TGTGCCAGCAGCCTGGGGACAGGGTACAACTATGGCTACACCTTC,.,TRBJ1-2,TRBV14,TRBD1
CASSSYPTGEVQETQYF,TGTGCCAGCAGCTCTTACCCGACAGGGGAGGTCCAAGAGACCCAGTACTTC,.,TRBJ2-5,TRBV11-2,TRBD1
CAWSPGYHTGELFF,TGTGCCTGGAGTCCCGGGTATCACACCGGGGAGCTGTTTTTT,.,TRBJ2-2,TRBV30,.
CASSQRASGGATDTQYF,TGTGCCAGCAGCCAACGAGCTAGCGGGGGGGCGACAGATACGCAGTATTTT,once,TRBJ2-3,TRBV4-2,TRBD2
CASSFSGNLYGYTF,TGTGCCAGCAGTTTTTCTGGGAATCTCTATGGCTACACCTTC,.,TRBJ1-2,TRBV28,.
CSVGDRGYEQYF,TGCAGCGTGGGGGACAGGGGATACGAGCAGTACTTC,.,TRBJ2-7,TRBV29-1,TRBD1